This T cell receptor beta chain was sequenced during a study of beta chain features in type 1 diabetes. Overall study results and limits: A moderate, significant TCRB CDR3 shortening appeared in type 1 diabetes across four CD4+ subsets.

Of the isolated RNA, all was reverse transcribed, and so the sequenced material was expressed TCRB transcripts. Produced via immunoSEQ multiplex PCR; TCRdb's table is partial and in-frame only. The table lists about 650,000 clones, over 10% of them singletons. The V and J ends lost 6 bases and 2 bases respectively, with 16 bases between them. The CDR3 is 15 amino acids. Germline CDR1 and CDR2: MNHEY and SMNVEV (reference sequence). This clone turned up a few times. Its antigen is unidentified. Sequenced input: naive CD4+ T cells from blood. The clonotype originates from a young man with type 1 diabetes. This sequence joins TRBV27 and TRBJ2-5, with D hard to call. CDR3 sequence reads: CASSYVGAAQETQYF. The DNA for the CDR3 is TGTGCCAGCAGCTACGTTGGCGCCGCTCAAGAGACCCAGTACTTC.